The subject of this entry is one TCR beta chain. This record belongs to a study of tumor T cells in aggressive B-cell lymphoma. The assay was immunoSEQ multiplex PCR, and TCRdb's table has in-frame clones only and misses some. The sample includes about 5,600 clones, roughly 82% seen only once; the top ten take around 2.8%. The source material was tumor tissue. This clonotype originated in an adult with diffuse large B cell lymphoma.

Here the CDR3 DNA reads TGTGCCAGCAGCGAGGACAGGGAAGACACTGAAGCTTTCTTT. Amino acids: CASSEDREDTEAFF. The chain joins TRBV7-3 to TRBJ1-1; the match to TRBD1 covers 8 bases. CDR1 is SGHTA and CDR2 is FQGTGA in the germline V gene. V was clipped by 5 bases and J by 3 bases; unmatched bases: 5. CDR3 length: 14 residues.